This T cell receptor beta chain stems from a study of Graves' ophthalmopathy and Graves' hyperthyroidism. The diagnosis combined clinical symptoms, thyroxine, TRAb, thyroid ultrasound and orbital computed tomography scans. The authors used Ficoll-Paque density gradient centrifugation to separate PBMCs. The input was about 10 ml of fresh peripheral blood. This clonotype has a count of ten or more. As the template, RNA transcripts were used to amplify TCR beta CDR3 regions. First-round RT-PCR relied on HTBI primers, and a second-round multiplex PCR came next. TCRdb independently ran MiXCR on the multiplex PCR reads; one entry per CDR3 protein. The data contain about 740,000 distinct CDR3 sequences, roughly 40% of them seen just once; the ten biggest clones take up 44%. This CDR3 contains 12 residues. The V and J ends lost 5 bases and 6 bases respectively, with 10 bases between them.

The chain carries TRBV12-3 or TRBV12-4 and TRBJ1-2, with a possible D match to TRBD1 (5 bases). Sequenced: peripheral blood. The receptor's source is an adult man with Graves' ophthalmopathy. Written as DNA, the CDR3 is TGTGCCAGCAGTCCGGACACCCATGGCTACACCTTC. Translating gives CASSPDTHGYTF.